Listed below are T cell receptor beta chains from one sample, sequenced in a study of T cell repertoires in cytomegalovirus infection. TCRdb re-derived calls from the reads in MiXCR, one entry per CDR3 protein. The sample carries about 830,000 distinct CDR3 sequences, 30% to 35% recorded once. Their antigens are not known. The input for sequencing was cultured CD8+ T cells from PBMCs, taken from culture after CMV antigen stimulation. These receptors were obtained from a human donor in good health (CMV status not recorded). Some clones in this sample may be carry-over from other donors' samples. Each CDR3 is given with its conserved first and last residue.

TRBJ2-5 | TRBV27 | CASNVQPVYF
TRBJ2-1 | TRBV12-3/TRBV12-4 | CASSRGVDPFF
TRBJ2-3 | TRBV20-1 | CSAREQGLALDTQYF
TRBJ2-5 | TRBV7-6 | CASSLGGGDQYF
TRBJ2-3 | TRBV19 | CASSLVLRSTDTQYF
TRBJ1-1 | TRBV2 | CASSGIDKAFF
TRBJ1-4 | TRBV4-1 | CASSQDGLAREKLFF
TRBJ2-2 | TRBV19 | CASKYFRQGPGGTGELFF
TRBJ1-2 | TRBV7-9 | CASSLRFAGGENYGYTF
TRBJ1-1 | TRBV7-6 | CASSSDTNTEAFF
TRBJ2-1 | TRBV7-9 | CASSPTAGVDEQFF
TRBJ1-1 | TRBV13 | CASSSSEMREAFF
TRBJ2-4 | TRBV7-9 | CASSLVDHRGNIQYF
TRBJ2-2 | TRBV19 | CASFDRSNTGELFF
TRBJ2-3 | TRBV4-3 | CASSQRGWRGNTDTQYF
TRBJ2-5 | TRBV24-1 | CATSDYREETQYF
TRBJ2-3 | TRBV11-2 | CASSLAFRDTDTQYF
TRBJ2-1 | TRBV12-3/TRBV12-4 | CASSPQGLSSYNEQFF